Below are 31 T cell receptor beta chains sequenced from a single sample in a study of blood T cell repertoires in COVID-19. Profiled with immunoSEQ multiplex PCR; TCRdb holds only in-frame clones, not every one. The sample consists of 350,000 to 450,000 clones, roughly 80% of them appearing once. Sample: PBMCs or T cells enriched from blood (not recorded which). Source of these receptors: a woman between 45 and 60 years old who had recovered from COVID-19.

This clone was detected once. The J gene is TRBJ1-6, the V gene TRBV3-1 (or the pseudogene TRBV3-2), with 9 bases identical to TRBD1. V lost 4 bases, J lost 11 bases, and 9 bases stayed unmatched. This CDR3 region has 15 residues. The germline V gene has CDR1 LGHDT and CDR2 YNNKEL (reference sequence). The CDR3 DNA is TGTGCCAGCAGCCTTCGGGACAGGGCTTGGGCACCCCTCCACTTT. The encoded protein is CASSLRDRAWAPLHF.

The rearrangement uses TRBV10-3 and TRBJ1-2, with D perhaps matching TRBD1 (6 bases). Per the germline V gene, CDR1 is ENHRY and CDR2 is SYGVKD. Deletions cut 5 bases from V and 6 bases from J, with 19 bases between. This CDR3 has 15 residues. The CDR3 nucleotides read TGTGCCATCAGTCAGGCGACAGGCGAATGGGATGGCTACACCTTC. Amino acid sequence: CAISQATGEWDGYTF.

The CDR3 region is CASIQQGTNTGELFF. DNA of the CDR3: TGTGCCAGCATCCAACAGGGGACGAACACCGGGGAGCTGTTTTTT. This sequence joins TRBV7-2 and TRBJ2-2, with 7 bases fitting TRBD1. Looked up from germline, CDR1 is SGHTA and CDR2 is FQGNSA. The length of the CDR3 is 15 residues. Unmatched junction bases numbered 5, after V lost 7 bases and J lost 0 bases.

V gene TRBV6-5 combines with J gene TRBJ1-2; D not resolved. Trimming took off 9 bases at V and 4 bases at J, with 12 bases between the two ends. Germline V lookup: CDR1 MNHEY, CDR2 SVGAGI. The CDR3 runs to 12 residues. CDR3 sequence (DNA): TGTGCCAGTGCCATGGGAGTCTATGGCTACACCTTC. As protein: CASAMGVYGYTF.

The chain combines TRBV11-2 with TRBJ1-1; D not resolved. The CDR3 runs to 15 residues. Germline V CDR1 and CDR2: SGHAT, FQNNGV. Between the trimmed V and J ends, which lost 1 base and 1 base, there was a span of 10 bases. CDR3 sequence (DNA): TGTGCCAGCAGCTTAGGAGATCACAGGAACACTGAAGCTTTCTTT. It specifies CASSLGDHRNTEAFF.

The chain couples TRBV12-3 or TRBV12-4 to TRBJ2-1, with D perhaps matching TRBD1 (6 bases). V was clipped by 3 bases and J by 4 bases, with 7 bases between them. The CDR3 length is 13 residues. The CDR3 DNA reads as TGTGCCAGCAGTTTCGGACAGTACAATGAGCAGTTCTTC. This gives the protein CASSFGQYNEQFF.

The chain is built from TRBV3-1 (or the pseudogene TRBV3-2) and TRBJ2-5, with 10 bases matching TRBD2. The CDR3 length is 17 residues. CDR1 is LGHDT and CDR2 is YNNKEL in the germline V gene (reference sequence). V was pared by 0 bases and J by 4 bases, with 8 bases of the junction left unmatched. The CDR3 reads CASSQDRLAGVLETQYF. In DNA, the CDR3 is TGTGCCAGCAGCCAAGATAGGCTAGCGGGAGTTTTAGAGACCCAGTACTTC.

A few counts support this clone. The chain combines TRBV6-2 or TRBV6-3 with TRBJ2-3; 9 bases match TRBD2. J lost 6 bases, V lost 2 bases, and 18 bases had no gene match. The CDR3 has 19 amino acids. Germline-derived CDR1 and CDR2 are MNHEY and SVGEGT. The CDR3 spells CASSYPTVRASGTMDTQYF. In nucleotides, the CDR3 is TGTGCCAGCAGTTACCCGACGGTAAGGGCTAGCGGGACCATGGATACGCAGTATTTT.

The V gene is TRBV28, the J gene TRBJ1-1; D remains ambiguous. Between the trimmed V and J ends, which lost 5 bases and 3 bases, there was a span of 7 bases. CDR1 is MDHEN and CDR2 is SYDVKM in the germline V gene. The CDR3 extends over 12 amino acids. Written as DNA, the CDR3 is TGTGCCAGCAGTCCCGGGTACACTGAAGCTTTCTTT. The encoded protein is CASSPGYTEAFF.

This rearrangement joins TRBV27 to TRBJ1-1; 7 positions match TRBD1. Trimming cost V 7 bases and J 3 bases; bases outside gene matches: 8. The CDR3 covers 14 residues. Germline V lookup: CDR1 MNHEY, CDR2 SMNVEV (reference sequence). Written as DNA, the CDR3 is TGTGCCAGCACCAAGGGACAGTTCTACACTGAAGCTTTCTTT. The encoded protein is CASTKGQFYTEAFF.

The rearrangement joins TRBV4-3 to TRBJ1-1; D possibly corresponds to TRBD1 (6 bases). V lost 2 bases to trimming and J lost 6 bases, with 13 bases between them. Looked up from germline, CDR1 is LGHNA and CDR2 is YSLEER. This CDR3 is 14 amino acids long. The CDR3: CASSQNTGISEAFF. Written as DNA, the CDR3 is TGCGCCAGCAGCCAAAATACAGGGATCTCTGAAGCTTTCTTT.

In its sample, this clone was seen a few times. The chain joins TRBV7-9 to TRBJ2-5; D not certain. Germline CDR1 and CDR2: SEHNR and FQNEAQ (reference sequence). CDR3 length: 11 residues. V dropped 3 bases and J dropped 5 bases, with 4 bases sitting between them. This CDR3 is CASSFGETQYF. The CDR3 bases are TGTGCCAGCAGCTTCGGGGAGACCCAGTACTTC.

The chain joins TRBV18 to TRBJ1-5; D ambiguous. The V and J ends lost 2 bases and 2 bases respectively, with 7 bases between them. Germline lookup yields CDR1 KGHSH and CDR2 LQKENI. The CDR3 is 14 residues long. CDR3 sequence (DNA): TGTGCCAGCTCACCAAGTCAGGGCAATCAGCCCCAGCATTTT. It specifies CASSPSQGNQPQHF.

V and J are TRBV5-6 and TRBJ1-2; 8 nucleotides agree with TRBD1. Germline trimming cut 0 bases from V and 1 base from J; bases unmatched to any gene: 8. CDR3 length: 17 amino acids. Looked up from germline, CDR1 is SGHDT and CDR2 is YYEEEE. The CDR3 reads CASSLVSRTGYNYGYTF. CDR3 sequence (DNA): TGTGCCAGCAGCTTGGTGTCACGGACAGGGTATAACTATGGCTACACCTTC.

This sequence joins TRBV3-1 (or the pseudogene TRBV3-2) and TRBJ1-6; possibly TRBD1 for D (5 bases). This CDR3 has 17 residues. Between the trimmed V and J ends, which lost 2 bases and 0 bases, there was a span of 11 bases. The germline V gene has CDR1 LGHDT and CDR2 YNNKEL (reference sequence). The CDR3 sequence: CASSQNRGSSYNSPLHF. In DNA form, the CDR3 reads TGTGCCAGCAGCCAAAATAGGGGAAGCTCCTATAATTCACCCCTCCACTTT.

This chain connects TRBV5-6 to TRBJ1-1; 10 bases line up with TRBD1. Germline V gene lookup returns CDR1 SGHDT and CDR2 YYEEEE. The CDR3 runs to 17 residues. Losses at the gene ends were 2 bases for V and 0 bases for J; bases not matched to a gene: 7. The CDR3, as DNA: TGTGCCAGCAGCTTCCCCGACAGGGGGCCGTTGAACACTGAAGCTTTCTTT. As protein: CASSFPDRGPLNTEAFF.

The chain has TRBV30 and TRBJ2-7; 9 nucleotides align to TRBD1. The junction had 11 bases not matched to a gene; V was cut back by 3 bases and J by 5 bases. Per germline, CDR1 GTSNPN and CDR2 SVGIG (reference sequence). This CDR3 has 15 residues. The CDR3 DNA reads TGTGCCTGGAGAAATATTGGGGACAGGGTCCACGAGCAGTACTTC. Protein: CAWRNIGDRVHEQYF. The full variable domain, its missing parts supplied by reference TRBV30 and TRBJ2-7, is SQTIHQWPATLVQPVGSPLSLECTVEGTSNPNLYWYRQAAGRGLQLLFYSVGIGQISSEVPQNLSASRPQDRQFILSSKKLLLSDSGFYLCAWRNIGDRVHEQYFGPGTRLTVT.

V gene TRBV6-2 or TRBV6-3 combines with J gene TRBJ2-3; perhaps TRBD2 as D (5 bases). The CDR3 covers 15 residues. Looked up from germline, CDR1 is MNHEY and CDR2 is SVGEGT. Trimming pared 5 bases from V and 9 bases from J, leaving 21 bases between. CDR3 DNA: TGTGCCAGCAGTCTATTGAGCGGCCCGGCCCCGACGCAGTATTTT. Translating gives CASSLLSGPAPTQYF.

The chain combines TRBV11-3 with TRBJ1-1; D is uncertain. From germline, CDR1 is SGHNT and CDR2 YENEEA. V lost 0 bases and J 5 bases, leaving 13 bases between the germline ends. This CDR3 has 15 amino acids. The CDR3 bases are TGTGCCAGCAGCTTAGAGGCGAGGCGATGGACTGAAGCTTTCTTT. It translates to CASSLEARRWTEAFF.

This clone was counted a few times. As DNA, the CDR3 is TGTGCCAGCAGTTACTTGAGGGCCCTGAACACTGAAGCTTTCTTT. It specifies CASSYLRALNTEAFF. The chain links TRBV6-2 or TRBV6-3 to TRBJ1-1; D unresolved. The CDR3 length is 15 residues. Germline assignment: CDR1 MNHEY and CDR2 SVGEGT. V dropped 1 base and J dropped 0 bases, with 9 bases sitting between them.

This chain joins TRBV9 and TRBJ2-2; 10 bases are shared with TRBD1. This CDR3 is 16 amino acids long. J was trimmed by 6 bases and V by 2 bases; bases with no gene match: 7. Germline CDR1 and CDR2: SGDLS and YYNGEE. The CDR3 spells CASSVRDRGYSGELFF. The CDR3 DNA sequence: TGTGCCAGCAGCGTCCGGGACAGGGGTTATTCCGGGGAGCTGTTTTTT.

This rearrangement joins TRBV6-5 to TRBJ2-3; a weak D match, TRBD2 (6 bases). Germline V lookup: CDR1 MNHEY, CDR2 SVGAGI. V gave up 8 bases and J gave up 8 bases, with 11 bases separating them. The CDR3 spans 11 residues. CDR3 sequence (DNA): TGTGCCAGCGCGGGGAAGGGTACGCAGTATTTT. Amino acid sequence: CASAGKGTQYF.

The V call is TRBV14, the J call TRBJ2-3, with D perhaps matching TRBD2 (6 bases). The CDR3 is made up of 12 amino acids. From germline, CDR1 is SGHDN and CDR2 FVKESK. V was cut by 10 bases and J by 6 bases, with 14 bases left in between. CDR3: CANLRGMDTQYF. For the CDR3, the DNA is TGTGCCAACCTACGGGGGATGGATACGCAGTATTTT.

The gene calls are TRBV5-1 and TRBJ1-2; D is undetermined. Germline lookup yields CDR1 SGHRS and CDR2 YFSETQ. CDR3 length: 13 amino acids. The V gene lost 3 bases and the J gene lost 8 bases, with 14 bases spanning the gap. The CDR3 sequence: CASSSTYDEGYTF. The CDR3 region has the DNA TGCGCCAGCAGCTCAACCTATGATGAGGGCTACACCTTC.

CDR3 loop: CASSLYGGNYGYTF. For the CDR3, the DNA is TGTGCCAGCAGTTTATATGGGGGGAACTATGGCTACACCTTC. This rearrangement joins TRBV27 to TRBJ1-2; tentative D call: TRBD1 (5 bases). The germline CDR1 and CDR2 sequences are MNHEY and SMNVEV (reference sequence). V was trimmed by 1 base and J by 2 bases, leaving 8 bases between them. The CDR3 totals 14 residues.

This chain uses TRBV14 with TRBJ2-1; 9 bases match TRBD2. This CDR3 comprises 15 residues. Germline CDR1 reads SGHDN; CDR2 reads FVKESK. The trim removed 2 bases at V and 7 bases at J, leaving 6 bases unmatched. CDR3 in amino acids: CASSQLGLAGNEQFF. Written as DNA, the CDR3 is TGTGCCAGCAGCCAACTGGGGCTAGCGGGGAATGAGCAGTTCTTC.

This chain joins TRBV5-1 and TRBJ2-3, with a weak D call TRBD1 (6 bases). The germline CDR1 and CDR2 sequences are SGHRS and YFSETQ. The CDR3 runs to 19 residues. V was pared by 4 bases and J by 0 bases, with 24 bases between. The CDR3 DNA reads TGCGCCAGCAGCCAGGACAGTTGGACCACTACGTATAGCACAGATACGCAGTATTTT. This sequence encodes CASSQDSWTTTYSTDTQYF.

A note on this clone: A clone one base away is much larger, so this may be a read error. The chain is built from TRBV11-3 and TRBJ1-1; 7 bases align to TRBD1. This CDR3 comprises 14 residues. Losses at the gene ends were 4 bases for V and 0 bases for J; bases not matched to a gene: 2. Germline values: CDR1 SGHNT, CDR2 YENEEA. CDR3 in DNA: TGTGCCAGCAGCTGGGGACAGTTGAACACTGAAGCTTTCTTT. Protein product: CASSWGQLNTEAFF.

The chain couples TRBV3-1 (or the pseudogene TRBV3-2) to TRBJ1-6; the match to TRBD1 covers 7 bases. After removal of 6 bases from V and 5 bases from J, the junction contained 4 bases not matched to a gene. The CDR3 runs to 14 residues. Germline CDR1 reads LGHDT; CDR2 reads YNNKEL (reference sequence). CDR3 sequence (DNA): TGTGCCAGCAGAACCACAGGGGATAATTCACCCCTCCACTTT. This gives the protein CASRTTGDNSPLHF.

J is TRBJ2-1 and V is TRBV3-1 (or the pseudogene TRBV3-2); 11 bases map to TRBD2. The trim removed 4 bases at V and 4 bases at J, leaving 9 bases unmatched. Germline V gives CDR1 LGHDT, CDR2 YNNKEL (reference sequence). There are 17 residues in the CDR3. The DNA for the CDR3 is TGTGCCAGCAGCCTTCTCACTAGCGGGAGCCGTTACAATGAGCAGTTCTTC. Translated, it gives CASSLLTSGSRYNEQFF.

This chain uses TRBV5-5 with TRBJ2-7; 11 bases line up with TRBD1. Losses at the gene ends were 1 base for V and 2 bases for J; bases not matched to a gene: 2. This CDR3 is 15 amino acids long. Germline values: CDR1 SGHKS, CDR2 YYEKEE (reference sequence). CDR3 residues: CASSLWDRGTYEQYF. In nucleotides, the CDR3 is TGTGCCAGCAGCTTGTGGGACAGGGGGACCTACGAGCAGTACTTC.